The 19 T cell receptor beta chains presented below share a single source sample, sequenced in a study of blood T cells in healthy people across ages. Sample-barcoded 5' priming and a J-beta primer mix drove a second PCR of about 7 to 11 cycles. TCRdb fed the 5' RACE reads into MiXCR, producing one record per CDR3 protein. This table has around 1,000,000 distinct CDR3 sequences, 35% to 40% appearing once. What was sequenced was blood. Source of these receptors: a man aged 18 to 30 in good health.

The sample holds a few counts of this clonotype. The V and J genes are TRBV5-1 and TRBJ1-1; D might be TRBD1 (5 bases). The CDR3 totals 14 residues. CDR1 SGHRS and CDR2 YFSETQ come from the germline V gene. Trimming took 4 bases from V and 2 from J, leaving 12 bases between them. CDR3 DNA sequence: TGCGCCAGCAGCGCTACAGGTGAAAACACTGAAGCTTTCTTT. Protein sequence: CASSATGENTEAFF.

Concerning this clonotype: A read error may produce the germline difference seen at one junction end. The chain links TRBV7-9 to TRBJ2-1; TRBD1 matches at 10 bases. The length of the CDR3 is 14 residues. CDR1 is SEHNR, CDR2 FQNEAQ, per germline (reference sequence). The CDR3 here is CASSDRGQYNEQFF. The CDR3 DNA sequence: TGTGCCAGCAGCGACAGGGGGCAGTACAATGAACAGTTCTTC. Full variable domain (missing parts from reference TRBV7-9 and TRBJ2-1): DTGVSQNPRHKITKRGQNVTFRCDPISEHNRLYWYRQTLGQGPEFLTYFQNEAQLEKSRLLSDRFSAERPKGSFSTLEIQRTEQGDSAMYLCASSDRGQYNEQFFGPGTRLTVL.

The chain couples TRBV20-1 to TRBJ1-1, with 7 bases that match TRBD1. There are 13 residues in the CDR3. Germline values: CDR1 DFQATT, CDR2 SNEGSKA (reference sequence). Trimming removed 0 bases from V and 3 bases from J; junction bases left unmatched: 1. The chain's CDR3 is CSARDTGDTEAFF. In nucleotides, the CDR3 is TGCAGTGCTAGAGATACAGGGGACACTGAAGCTTTCTTT.

This clonotype was detected many times. CDR3 loop: CASSLQGARTEAFF. CDR3 nucleotides: TGTGCCAGCAGCTTACAGGGGGCGAGGACTGAAGCTTTCTTT. V usage is TRBV28 and J usage is TRBJ1-1, with 9 bases aligning to TRBD1. CDR1 and CDR2 from the germline V gene are MDHEN and SYDVKM. Unmatched junction bases numbered 7, after V lost 6 bases and J lost 5 bases. The CDR3 spans 14 residues.

The chain links TRBV7-2 to TRBJ2-5; 8 bases agree with TRBD1. V trimming: 2 bases; J trimming: 13 bases; junction bases outside the gene matches: 3. CDR1 and CDR2 (germline): SGHTA, FQGNSA. This CDR3 is built from 11 residues. The CDR3 spells CASSLLTGVYF. The CDR3 nucleotides read TGTGCCAGCAGCTTACTGACAGGGGTGTACTTC. Combining the CDR3 with reference TRBV7-2 and TRBJ2-5 gives the whole variable domain GAGVSQSPSNKVTEKGKDVELRCDPISGHTALYWYRQSLGQGLEFLIYFQGNSAPDKSGLPSDRFSAERTGGSVSTLTIQRTQQEDSAVYLCASSLLTGVYFGPGTRLLVL.

The chain uses TRBV12-3 or TRBV12-4 and TRBJ2-2; D uncertain. V lost 7 bases and J 7 bases, leaving 13 bases between the germline ends. This CDR3 region has 13 residues. DNA for the CDR3: TGTGCCAGCATCCCGGACGGTGGCGGGGAGCTGTTTTTT. Protein sequence: CASIPDGGGELFF.

This clonotype was recorded once. The CDR3 spells CASREPGRSSEQYF. CDR3 in DNA: TGTGCCAGCAGGGAACCGGGACGGAGCTCGGAGCAGTACTTC. This sequence joins TRBV6-5 and TRBJ2-7, with D possibly called TRBD1 or TRBD2 (5 bases each). This CDR3 is built from 14 residues. Trimming left V 6 bases short and J 7 bases short, with 19 bases between. Per germline, CDR1 MNHEY and CDR2 SVGAGI.

J is TRBJ1-5 and V is TRBV7-4, with 8 bases fitting TRBD1. The CDR3 runs 17 residues. Germline CDR1 SGHVT, CDR2 SQSDAQ. V gave up 5 bases and J gave up 1 base; unmatched junction bases: 10. The CDR3 reads CASSGRDRGKSNQPQHF. The CDR3 DNA reads TGTGCCAGCAGCGGCCGAGACAGGGGTAAAAGCAATCAGCCCCAGCATTTT.

This chain joins TRBV20-1 and TRBJ2-2, with D unclear. V was trimmed by 3 bases and J by 0 bases, leaving 8 bases between them. This CDR3 has 14 amino acids. Germline V gene lookup returns CDR1 DFQATT and CDR2 SNEGSKA (reference sequence). CDR3 DNA: TGCAGTGCTAGTCGGCCCACGAACACCGGGGAGCTGTTTTTT. It specifies CSASRPTNTGELFF.

The rearrangement uses TRBV7-9 and TRBJ2-1; D ambiguous. V lost 6 bases and J lost 9, with 18 bases in between. The CDR3 totals 14 residues. Germline values: CDR1 SEHNR, CDR2 FQNEAQ (reference sequence). As DNA, the CDR3 is TGTGCCAGCAGTATTCGGACGGCCCGATTTGAGCAGTTCTTC. Translating it yields CASSIRTARFEQFF.

CDR3 residues: CASSGPGAQETQYF. DNA of the CDR3: TGCGCCAGCAGCGGCCCCGGGGCCCAAGAGACCCAGTACTTC. The V gene is TRBV5-1, the J gene TRBJ2-5, with D tentatively TRBD1 or TRBD2 (5 bases each). The germline CDR1 and CDR2 sequences are SGHRS and YFSETQ. CDR3 length: 14 residues. V dropped 4 bases and J dropped 1 base, with 11 bases sitting between them.

The V call is TRBV20-1, the J call TRBJ2-1; a possible D gene is TRBD1 (5 bases). V lost 4 bases and J lost 12, with 13 bases in between. This CDR3 is built from 11 residues. The germline gives CDR1 DFQATT, CDR2 SNEGSKA (reference sequence). CDR3 nucleotide sequence: TGCAGTGCTATTGACAGCCTGCCGCAGTTCTTC. It encodes CSAIDSLPQFF.

The chain joins TRBV4-3 to TRBJ1-4, with a tentative D call TRBD1 (6 bases). V was cut by 5 bases and J by 8 bases, with 18 bases left in between. Per the germline V gene, CDR1 is LGHNA and CDR2 is YSLEER. The CDR3 spans 15 residues. CDR3 sequence reads: CASSSGRGRGEKLFF. The CDR3, as DNA: TGCGCCAGCAGCTCCGGTCGGGGGCGGGGGGAAAAACTGTTTTTT.

This clonotype was observed a handful of times. The rearrangement joins TRBV11-2 to TRBJ1-1; D unclear. The CDR3 runs 14 residues. V lost 1 base to trimming and J lost 1 base, with 7 bases between them. Germline V gene lookup returns CDR1 SGHAT and CDR2 FQNNGV. This chain's CDR3 is CASSLGWGNTEAFF. The CDR3 bases are TGTGCCAGCAGCTTAGGATGGGGGAACACTGAAGCTTTCTTT.

The V and J genes are TRBV28 and TRBJ2-5; 7 bases map to TRBD2. J was trimmed by 3 bases and V by 4 bases; bases with no gene match: 8. This CDR3 contains 15 residues. In germline, CDR1 is MDHEN, CDR2 SYDVKM. CDR3 in amino acids: CASSSPASGKETQYF. The CDR3 nucleotides read TGTGCCAGCAGTTCCCCGGCCAGCGGGAAAGAGACCCAGTACTTC.

The V gene is TRBV29-1, the J gene TRBJ2-2; 8 bases are a match to TRBD1. Germline CDR1 reads SQVTM; CDR2 reads ANQGSEA. The CDR3 is 14 residues long. With 3 bases clipped from V and 1 base from J, the junction kept 1 base outside the gene matches. DNA for the CDR3: TGCAGCGTTGATACAGGGGGGAACACCGGGGAGCTGTTTTTT. It translates to CSVDTGGNTGELFF.

The J gene is TRBJ2-1, the V gene TRBV6-6, with a weak D call TRBD2 (6 bases). CDR1 and CDR2 (germline): MNHNY, SVGAGI (reference sequence). V lost 2 bases, J lost 0 bases, and 11 bases lay in between. This CDR3 contains 16 residues. CDR3 protein: CASSYKAGSSYNEQFF. The CDR3 DNA reads as TGTGCCAGCAGTTACAAGGCGGGAAGCTCCTACAATGAGCAGTTCTTC.

The chain carries TRBV28 and TRBJ1-2; D is ambiguous. Germline-derived CDR1 and CDR2 are MDHEN and SYDVKM. CDR3 length: 15 amino acids. The V end was cut by 2 bases, the J end by 4 bases, with 14 bases between. CDR3 sequence reads: CASSLKGHTFYGYTF. In nucleotides, the CDR3 is TGTGCCAGCAGTTTAAAGGGTCATACCTTCTATGGCTACACCTTC.

V and J are TRBV6-2 or TRBV6-3 and TRBJ2-4; possibly TRBD1 for D (5 bases). The J call may not be correct, given that the DNA end is closer to TRBJ2-7. Germline CDR1 MNHEY, CDR2 SVGEGT. The length of the CDR3 is 13 residues. As DNA, the CDR3 is TGTGCCACCCTAATAGGACATCTCAACGAGCAGTACTTC. Its protein is CATLIGHLNEQYF.